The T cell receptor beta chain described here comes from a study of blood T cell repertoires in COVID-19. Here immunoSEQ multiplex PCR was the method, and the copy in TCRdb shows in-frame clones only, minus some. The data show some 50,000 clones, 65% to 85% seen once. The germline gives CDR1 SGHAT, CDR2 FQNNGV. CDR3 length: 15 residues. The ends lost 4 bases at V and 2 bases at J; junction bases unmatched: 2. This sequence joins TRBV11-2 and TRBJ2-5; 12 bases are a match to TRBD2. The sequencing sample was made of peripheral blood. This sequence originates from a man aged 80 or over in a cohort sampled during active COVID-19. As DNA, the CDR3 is TGTGCCAGCAGCTCTAGCGGGGGGGTTCAAGAGACCCAGTACTTC. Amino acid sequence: CASSSSGGVQETQYF.